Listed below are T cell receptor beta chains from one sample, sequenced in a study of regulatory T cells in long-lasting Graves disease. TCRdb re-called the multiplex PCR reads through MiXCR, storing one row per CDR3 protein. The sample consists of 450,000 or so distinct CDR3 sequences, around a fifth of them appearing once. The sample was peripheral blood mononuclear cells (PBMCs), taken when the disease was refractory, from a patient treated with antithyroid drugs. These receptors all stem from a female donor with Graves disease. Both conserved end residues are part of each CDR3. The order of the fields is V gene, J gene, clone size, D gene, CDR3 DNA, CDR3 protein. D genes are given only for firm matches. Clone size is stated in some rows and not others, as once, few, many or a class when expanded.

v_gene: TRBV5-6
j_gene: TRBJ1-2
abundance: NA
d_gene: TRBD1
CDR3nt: TGTGCCAGCAGCGACAGGGCGGCTTGGTATGGCTACACCTTC
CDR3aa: CASSDRAAWYGYTF

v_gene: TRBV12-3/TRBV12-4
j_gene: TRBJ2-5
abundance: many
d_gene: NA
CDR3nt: TGTGCCAGCAGTTTAAGTAGGCTGGAGACCCAGTACTTC
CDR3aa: CASSLSRLETQYF

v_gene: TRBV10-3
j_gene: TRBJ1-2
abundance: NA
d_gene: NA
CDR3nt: TGTGCCATCAGAAAATCCCGGGACGGAGAGTCCTATGGCTACACCTTC
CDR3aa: CAIRKSRDGESYGYTF

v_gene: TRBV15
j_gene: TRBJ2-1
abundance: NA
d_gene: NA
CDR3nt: TGTGCCACCAGCTATATCTCTGGGGCCACTGATGAGCAGTTCTTC
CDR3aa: CATSYISGATDEQFF

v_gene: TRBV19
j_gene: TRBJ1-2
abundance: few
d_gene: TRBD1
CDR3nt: TGTGCCAGTAGTCCCAAGGGGGGGACAGAAGTCGTCACCTTC
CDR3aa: CASSPKGGTEVVTF

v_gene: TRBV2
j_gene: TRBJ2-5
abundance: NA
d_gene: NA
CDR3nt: TGTGCCAGCAGTGAAGTCTGGGGGCGCCTGGAAGAGACCCAGTACTTC
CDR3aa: CASSEVWGRLEETQYF

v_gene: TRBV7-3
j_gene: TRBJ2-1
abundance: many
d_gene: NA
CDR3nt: TGTGCCAGCAGCTTAATGGGACCCCGGTACAATGAGCAGTTCTTC
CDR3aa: CASSLMGPRYNEQFF

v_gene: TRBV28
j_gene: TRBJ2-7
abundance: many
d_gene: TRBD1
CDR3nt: TGTGCCAGCAGCCTACCGGGACAGTCCTACGAGCAGTACTTC
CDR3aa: CASSLPGQSYEQYF

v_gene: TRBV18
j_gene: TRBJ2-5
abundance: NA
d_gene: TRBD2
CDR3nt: TGTGCCAGCTCACCACCGGCGAGCGGGAAAGAGACCCAGTACTTC
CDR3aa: CASSPPASGKETQYF

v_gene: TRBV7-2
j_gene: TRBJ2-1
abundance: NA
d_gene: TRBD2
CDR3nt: TGTGCCAGCAGCCGATCTAGCGGGGGGGCCAATGAGCAGTTCTTC
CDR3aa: CASSRSSGGANEQFF

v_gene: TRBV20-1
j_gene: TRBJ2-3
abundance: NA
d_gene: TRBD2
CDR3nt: TGCAGTGCTAGAGGGCGGGGGGGCATGTATACGCAGTATTTT
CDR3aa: CSARGRGGMYTQYF

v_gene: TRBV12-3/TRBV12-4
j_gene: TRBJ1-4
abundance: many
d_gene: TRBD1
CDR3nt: TGTGCCAGCAGTTCAACAGGGGTAACTAATGAAAAACTGTTTTTT
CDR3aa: CASSSTGVTNEKLFF

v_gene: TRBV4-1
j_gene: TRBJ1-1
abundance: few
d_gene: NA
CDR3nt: TGCGCCAGCAGCCCCAACTCACTGCGGGGAAGGGGTGAAGCTTTCTTT
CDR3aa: CASSPNSLRGRGEAFF

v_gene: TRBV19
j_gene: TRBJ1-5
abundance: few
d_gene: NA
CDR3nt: TGTGCCAGTAGTATAAGTTCAGATAGCAATCAGCCCCAGCATTTT
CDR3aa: CASSISSDSNQPQHF

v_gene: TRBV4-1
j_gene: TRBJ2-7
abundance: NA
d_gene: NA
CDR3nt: TGCGCCAGCAGCCAAGATATCAGCGGTTCCTACGAGCAGTACTTC
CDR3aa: CASSQDISGSYEQYF

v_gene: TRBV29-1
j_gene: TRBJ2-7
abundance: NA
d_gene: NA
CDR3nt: TGCAGCGCACACCTTAATTACGAGCAGTACTTC
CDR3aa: CSAHLNYEQYF

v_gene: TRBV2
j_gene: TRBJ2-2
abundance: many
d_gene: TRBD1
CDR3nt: TGTGCCAGCAGTCGGACAGGCGAGAACACCGGGGAACTGTTTTTT
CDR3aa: CASSRTGENTGELFF

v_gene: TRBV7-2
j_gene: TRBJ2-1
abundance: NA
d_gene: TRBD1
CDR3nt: TGTGCCAGCAGCTCCGGGACAGGGGCCTACAATGAGCAGTTCTTC
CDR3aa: CASSSGTGAYNEQFF

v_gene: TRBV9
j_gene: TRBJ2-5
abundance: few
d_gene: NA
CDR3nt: TGTGCCAGCAGCGTAAGGACTCAAGAGACCCAGTACTTC
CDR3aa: CASSVRTQETQYF

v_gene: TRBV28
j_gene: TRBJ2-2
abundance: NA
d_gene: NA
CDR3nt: TGTGCCGGCAGTCCCGGGACCGGGGAGCTGTTTTTT
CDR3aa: CAGSPGTGELFF

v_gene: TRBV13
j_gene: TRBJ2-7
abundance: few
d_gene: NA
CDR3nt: TGTGCCAGCAGCCAGAGGAACGCCGGGGTGGGGGAGCAGTACTTC
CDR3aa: CASSQRNAGVGEQYF

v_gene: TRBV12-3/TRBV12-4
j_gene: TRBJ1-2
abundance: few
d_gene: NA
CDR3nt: TGTGCCAGCAGTTCACGACAGGCGCGGAATGGCTACACCTTC
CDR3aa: CASSSRQARNGYTF

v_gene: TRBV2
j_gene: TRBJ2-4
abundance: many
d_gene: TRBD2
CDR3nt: TGTGCCACCTTAGCGGGAGGGGGCAAAAACATTCAGTACTTC
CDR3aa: CATLAGGGKNIQYF

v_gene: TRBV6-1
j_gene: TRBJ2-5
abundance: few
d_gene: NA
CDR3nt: TGTGCCAGCAGCCGAGCCGCCGGGGGTTGGGGCCAAGAGACCCAGTACTTC
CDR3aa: CASSRAAGGWGQETQYF

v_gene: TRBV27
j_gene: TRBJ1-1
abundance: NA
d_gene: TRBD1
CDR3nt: TGTGCCAGCAGTCAAACAGGGGGCGTCGGCACTGAAGCTTTCTTT
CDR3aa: CASSQTGGVGTEAFF